These 8 T cell receptor beta chains were sequenced from one sample in a study of shared clonotypes between healthy human individuals. Method: immunoSEQ multiplex PCR; TCRdb's copy keeps in-frame clones and lacks some. The sample shows 2 million to 2.5 million clones, under 97% of them seen only once. Sequenced: naive CD4+ T cells sorted from blood. Documented subset: CD45RA+ positively selected. The receptors originated from a man in his late teens or twenties in good health.

The genes are TRBV9 and TRBJ2-1; D is unclear. The CDR3 covers 16 residues. Trimming removed 0 bases from V and 5 bases from J, with 15 bases in between. CDR1 is SGDLS, CDR2 YYNGEE, per germline. DNA of the CDR3: TGTGCCAGCAGCGTAGGTCCGGCTGGCAAGGACAATGAGCAGTTCTTC. Protein sequence: CASSVGPAGKDNEQFF.

CDR3 region: CASSTRTLRGLETQYF. Here the CDR3 DNA reads TGTGCCAGTAGTACCCGGACATTGAGGGGATTAGAGACCCAGTACTTC. This rearrangement joins TRBV19 to TRBJ2-5, with D possibly being TRBD1 or TRBD2 (5 bases each). V was cut by 4 bases and J by 4 bases, with 19 bases left in between. This CDR3 is built from 16 residues. From germline, CDR1 is LNHDA and CDR2 SQIVND (reference sequence).

The chain recombines TRBV19 with TRBJ1-6, with D tentatively TRBD1 (6 bases). CDR3 length: 14 residues. Trimming stripped 6 bases from V and 7 bases from J, with 13 bases between. Per germline, CDR1 LNHDA and CDR2 SQIVND (reference sequence). The CDR3 DNA is TGTGCCAGTAGCCAGACAGGACTAAATTCACCCCTCCACTTT. Translated, it gives CASSQTGLNSPLHF.

The V call is TRBV28, the J call TRBJ2-3; 7 nucleotides agree with TRBD2. The CDR3 sequence is 16 residues long. Trimming at V came to 6 bases and at J to 1 base, leaving 10 bases not matched to a gene. The germline V gene has CDR1 MDHEN and CDR2 SYDVKM. Here the CDR3 DNA reads TGTGCCAGCAGCCCACCCTGGGCGGGGGGCACAGATACGCAGTATTTT. This codes for CASSPPWAGGTDTQYF.

The chain employs TRBV2 and TRBJ1-2; 8 bases line up with TRBD1. The CDR3 runs 13 residues. The germline CDR1 and CDR2 sequences are SNHLY and FYNNEI. The V gene end was trimmed by 7 bases and the J gene end by 4 bases; junction bases not matched to a gene: 5. CDR3 in DNA: TGTGCCAGCACCGACAGGGGCGGCTATGGCTACACCTTC. Protein product: CASTDRGGYGYTF.

The genes are TRBV2 and TRBJ1-5; D unresolved. Germline CDR1 is SNHLY and CDR2 is FYNNEI. The CDR3 runs to 13 residues. Deletions cut 1 base from V and 6 bases from J, with 7 bases between. The CDR3 DNA follows: TGTGCCAGCAGTGAAGAGAAGTTTCAGCCCCAGCATTTT. It codes for CASSEEKFQPQHF. Full variable domain (remainder filled in from reference TRBV2 and TRBJ1-5): EPEVTQTPSHQVTQMGQEVILRCVPISNHLYFYWYRQILGQKVEFLVSFYNNEISEKSEIFDDQFSVERPDGSNFTLKIRSTKLEDSAMYFCASSEEKFQPQHFGDGTRLSIL.

The chain uses TRBV10-3 and TRBJ2-7; D is possibly TRBD1 (6 bases). The V end was cut by 0 bases, the J end by 5 bases, with 14 bases between. CDR1 is ENHRY and CDR2 is SYGVKD in the germline V gene. The CDR3 consists of 15 residues. CDR3 in DNA: TGTGCCATCAGTGAGTCCCCCTCACCAGGGGACGAGCAGTACTTC. Translating gives CAISESPSPGDEQYF.

This clone was seen once. V usage is TRBV5-1 and J usage is TRBJ2-1; TRBD2 is a possible D gene (6 bases). Trimming cost V 5 bases and J 6 bases, with 15 bases left between them. Per the germline V gene, CDR1 is SGHRS and CDR2 is YFSETQ. CDR3 length: 14 residues. The CDR3 here is CASSSRDSVNEQFF. The CDR3 coding sequence is TGCGCCAGCAGTTCCCGGGACTCTGTCAATGAGCAGTTCTTC.